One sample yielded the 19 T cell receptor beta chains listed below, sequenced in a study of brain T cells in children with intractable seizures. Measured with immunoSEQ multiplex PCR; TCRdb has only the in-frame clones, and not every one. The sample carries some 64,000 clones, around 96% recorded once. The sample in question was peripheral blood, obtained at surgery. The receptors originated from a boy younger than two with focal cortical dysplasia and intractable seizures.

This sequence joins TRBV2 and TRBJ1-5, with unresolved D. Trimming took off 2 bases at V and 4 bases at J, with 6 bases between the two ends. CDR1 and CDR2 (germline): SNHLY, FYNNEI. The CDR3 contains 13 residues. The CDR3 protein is CASSEFSNQPQHF. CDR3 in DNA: TGTGCCAGCAGTGAATTCAGTAATCAGCCCCAGCATTTT.

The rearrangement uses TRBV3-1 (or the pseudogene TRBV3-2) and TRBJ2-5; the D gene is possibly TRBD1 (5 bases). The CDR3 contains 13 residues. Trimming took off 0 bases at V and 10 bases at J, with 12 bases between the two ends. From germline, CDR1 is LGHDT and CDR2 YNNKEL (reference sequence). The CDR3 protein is CASSQDRAGNQYF. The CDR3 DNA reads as TGTGCCAGCAGCCAAGATCGAGCAGGGAACCAGTACTTC.

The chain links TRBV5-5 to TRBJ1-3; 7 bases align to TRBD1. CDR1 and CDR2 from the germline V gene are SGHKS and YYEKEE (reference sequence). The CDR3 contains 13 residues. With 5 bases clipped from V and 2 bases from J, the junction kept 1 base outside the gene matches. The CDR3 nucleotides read TGTGCCAGCAGGACAGGGACTGGAAACACCATATATTTT. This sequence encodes CASRTGTGNTIYF.

The CDR3, as DNA: TGTGCCAGCAGTCTATATGCGGACAGGGGAGGCCCTGCCCCCAATCAGCCCCAGCATTTT. It translates to CASSLYADRGGPAPNQPQHF. J is TRBJ1-5 and V is TRBV27; 9 bases are a match to TRBD1. The CDR3 has 20 residues. V shed 5 bases, J shed 3 bases, and the junction held 20 bases outside the gene matches. Germline loops: CDR1 MNHEY, CDR2 SMNVEV (reference sequence).

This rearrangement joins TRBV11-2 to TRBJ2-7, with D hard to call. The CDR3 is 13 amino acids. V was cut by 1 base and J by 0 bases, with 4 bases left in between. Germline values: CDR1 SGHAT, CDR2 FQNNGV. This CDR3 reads CASSLAGSYEQYF. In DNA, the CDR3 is TGTGCCAGCAGCTTAGCTGGCTCCTACGAGCAGTACTTC.

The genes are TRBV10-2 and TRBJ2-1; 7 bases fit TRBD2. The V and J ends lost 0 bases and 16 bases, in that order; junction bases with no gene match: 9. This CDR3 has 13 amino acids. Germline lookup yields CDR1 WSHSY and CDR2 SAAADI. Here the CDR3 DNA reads TGCGCCAGCAGTGAGTCTCGAGGCCTAGCGGAATTCTTC. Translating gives CASSESRGLAEFF.

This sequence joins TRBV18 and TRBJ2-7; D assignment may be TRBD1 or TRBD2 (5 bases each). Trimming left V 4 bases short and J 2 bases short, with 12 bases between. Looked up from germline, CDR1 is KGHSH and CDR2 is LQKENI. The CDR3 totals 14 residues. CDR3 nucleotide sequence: TGTGCCAGCTCACGAGGGACGGAAACCTACGAGCAGTACTTC. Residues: CASSRGTETYEQYF.

The CDR3: CASSSPWSGRVVTDTQYF. CDR3 sequence (DNA): TGTGCCAGCAGCTCACCCTGGTCGGGGCGCGTAGTTACAGATACGCAGTATTTT. The rearrangement uses TRBV5-4 and TRBJ2-3, with D perhaps given as TRBD1 or TRBD2 (5 bases each). V was shortened by 3 bases and J by 3 bases, with 23 bases between the two germline ends. Germline lookup yields CDR1 SGHNT and CDR2 YYREEE (reference sequence). CDR3 length: 18 residues.

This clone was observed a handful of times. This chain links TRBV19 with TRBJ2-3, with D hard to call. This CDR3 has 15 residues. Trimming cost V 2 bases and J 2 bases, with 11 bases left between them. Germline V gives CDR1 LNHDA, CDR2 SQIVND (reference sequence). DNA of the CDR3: TGTGCCAGTAGTATATTCGGCCCGGTCACAGATACGCAGTATTTT. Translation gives CASSIFGPVTDTQYF.

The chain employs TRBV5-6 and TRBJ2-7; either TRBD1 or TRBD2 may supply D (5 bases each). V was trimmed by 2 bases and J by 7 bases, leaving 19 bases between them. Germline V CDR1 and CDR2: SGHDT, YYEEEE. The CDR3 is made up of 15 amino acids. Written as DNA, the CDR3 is TGTGCCAGCAGCTTAGGTCATTTTGAGGGGCGAGAGCAGTACTTC. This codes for CASSLGHFEGREQYF. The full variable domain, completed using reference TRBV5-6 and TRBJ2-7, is DAGVTQSPTHLIKTRGQQVTLRCSPKSGHDTVSWYQQALGQGPQFIFQYYEEEERQRGNFPDRFSGHQFPNYSSELNVNALLLGDSALYLCASSLGHFEGREQYFGPGTRLTVT.

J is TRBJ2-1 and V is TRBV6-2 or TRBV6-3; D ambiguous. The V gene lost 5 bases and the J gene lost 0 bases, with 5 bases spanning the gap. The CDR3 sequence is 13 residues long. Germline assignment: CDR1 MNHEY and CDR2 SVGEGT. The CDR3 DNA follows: TGTGCCAGCAGTAAAAGCTCCTACAATGAGCAGTTCTTC. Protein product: CASSKSSYNEQFF.

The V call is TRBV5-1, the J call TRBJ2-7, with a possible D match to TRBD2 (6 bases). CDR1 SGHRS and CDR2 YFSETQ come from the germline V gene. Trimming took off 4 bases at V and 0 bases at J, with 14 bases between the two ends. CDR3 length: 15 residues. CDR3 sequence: CASSVTSSTSYEQYF. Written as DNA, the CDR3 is TGCGCCAGCAGCGTCACTAGCTCCACCTCCTACGAGCAGTACTTC.

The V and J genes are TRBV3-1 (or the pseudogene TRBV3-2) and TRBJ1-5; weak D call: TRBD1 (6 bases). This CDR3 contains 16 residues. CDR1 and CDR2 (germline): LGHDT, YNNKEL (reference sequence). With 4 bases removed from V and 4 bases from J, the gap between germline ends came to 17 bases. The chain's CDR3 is CASSPTPGQKNQPQHF. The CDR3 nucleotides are TGTGCCAGCAGCCCCACCCCAGGACAGAAAAATCAGCCCCAGCATTTT.

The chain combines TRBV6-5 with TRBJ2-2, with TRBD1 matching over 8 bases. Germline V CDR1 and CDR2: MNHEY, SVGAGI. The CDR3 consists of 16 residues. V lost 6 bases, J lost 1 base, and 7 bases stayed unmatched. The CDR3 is CASRYTGTGNTGELFF. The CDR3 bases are TGTGCCAGCAGGTACACCGGGACAGGGAACACCGGGGAGCTGTTTTTT.

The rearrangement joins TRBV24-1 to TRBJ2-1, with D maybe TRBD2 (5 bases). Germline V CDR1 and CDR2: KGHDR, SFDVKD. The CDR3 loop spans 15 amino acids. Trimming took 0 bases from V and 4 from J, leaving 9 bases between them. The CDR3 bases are TGTGCCACCAGTGATTTGTTCAGCGGTTACAATGAGCAGTTCTTC. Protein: CATSDLFSGYNEQFF.

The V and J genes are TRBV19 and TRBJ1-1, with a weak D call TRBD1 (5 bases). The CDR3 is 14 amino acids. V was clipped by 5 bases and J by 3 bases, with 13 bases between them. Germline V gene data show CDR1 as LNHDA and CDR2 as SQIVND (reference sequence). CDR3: CASSLYRQYTEAFF. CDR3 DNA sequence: TGTGCCAGTAGTCTCTACAGGCAATACACTGAAGCTTTCTTT.

The CDR3 nucleotides read TGTGCCAGCAGCGTAGGGGGGGTACTGTACGAGCAGTACTTC. Its protein product is CASSVGGVLYEQYF. V is TRBV9 and J is TRBJ2-7, with a tentative D call TRBD2 (6 bases). The CDR3 length is 14 residues. V shed 0 bases and J shed 4 bases, with 11 bases lying between them. Per germline, CDR1 SGDLS and CDR2 YYNGEE.

The CDR3 spells CASSIPSGNTIYF. CDR3 sequence (DNA): TGTGCCAGTAGTATTCCTTCTGGAAACACCATATATTTT. The gene calls are TRBV19 and TRBJ1-3, with D unresolved. Trimming removed 3 bases at V and 1 base at J, with 4 bases between. The CDR3 runs 13 residues. The germline V gene has CDR1 LNHDA and CDR2 SQIVND (reference sequence).

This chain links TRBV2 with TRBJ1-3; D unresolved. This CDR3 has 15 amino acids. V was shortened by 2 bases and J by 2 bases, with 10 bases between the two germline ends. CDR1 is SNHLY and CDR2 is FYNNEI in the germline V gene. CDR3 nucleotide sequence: TGTGCCAGCAGTGAACTGGGAGGAACTGGAAACACCATATATTTT. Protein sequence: CASSELGGTGNTIYF.